A single sample gave rise to the 15 T cell receptor beta chains below, sequenced in a study of molecular identifiers for immune sequencing clone quantification. Using its own MiXCR run on the PCR reads, TCRdb lists one record per CDR3 protein. The sample consists of over 100,000 distinct CDR3 sequences, 30% to 45% of them appearing once. The specimen sequenced was naive CD8+ T cells from blood, with Jurkat cell RNA spiked in. Subset defined: FACS-sorted CD8+CD4-CCR7+CD45RA+ naive T cells. The source is a human donor in good health. Some libraries in this study had Jurkat cell RNA spiked in.

The J gene is TRBJ1-2, the V gene TRBV27, with a possible D match to TRBD1 (5 bases). The germline V gene has CDR1 MNHEY and CDR2 SMNVEV (reference sequence). The CDR3 consists of 11 residues. V lost 6 bases and J 4 bases, leaving 6 bases between the germline ends. The CDR3 is CASRDIYGYTF. The CDR3 bases are TGTGCCAGCAGGGACATCTATGGCTACACCTTC.

To note about this clonotype: One end of the junction does not line up with germline, which may come from a read error. The chain carries TRBV13 and TRBJ2-3; 10 bases agree with TRBD2. The CDR3 extends over 18 amino acids. Germline V lookup: CDR1 PRHDT, CDR2 FYEKMQ (reference sequence). CDR3 residues: CACSFRLLAGTNTDTQYF. CDR3 DNA sequence: TGTGCCTGCAGCTTCAGACTACTAGCGGGAACAAACACAGATACGCAGTATTTT.

This clonotype was found a few times. The chain has TRBV27 and TRBJ2-7, with TRBD2 matching 13 bases. Germline V gene lookup returns CDR1 MNHEY and CDR2 SMNVEV (reference sequence). This CDR3 spans 17 amino acids. V gave up 5 bases and J gave up 3 bases; unmatched junction bases: 10. CDR3: CASSPPRGLAGDYEQYF. In nucleotides, the CDR3 is TGTGCCAGCAGTCCCCCCCGCGGACTAGCGGGAGACTACGAGCAGTACTTC.

This clonotype was seen more than once but under ten times. This chain joins TRBV28 and TRBJ2-7; tentatively, D is TRBD1 (6 bases). The CDR3 consists of 14 residues. V was clipped by 5 bases and J by 2 bases, with 13 bases between them. Germline CDR1 reads MDHEN; CDR2 reads SYDVKM. CDR3 protein: CASSPGESAYEQYF. As DNA, the CDR3 is TGTGCCAGCAGTCCAGGGGAGAGCGCCTACGAGCAGTACTTC.

This clonotype was found many times. This sequence joins TRBV28 and TRBJ1-1; D gene ambiguous. Trimming stripped 7 bases from V and 4 bases from J, with 10 bases between. CDR3 size: 12 residues. CDR1 and CDR2 (germline): MDHEN, SYDVKM. The CDR3 loop is CASNWGGTEAFF. CDR3 nucleotides: TGTGCCAGCAATTGGGGAGGCACTGAAGCTTTCTTT.

This clonotype was found many times. The J gene is TRBJ1-5, the V gene TRBV7-8, with a tentative D call TRBD1 (6 bases). This CDR3 has 17 amino acids. The V gene's germline CDR1 is SGHVS and CDR2 FQNEAQ. V was shortened by 0 bases and J by 5 bases, with 17 bases between the two germline ends. CDR3 in amino acids: CASSLALGWGADQPQHF. The CDR3 nucleotides are TGTGCCAGCAGCTTAGCTCTGGGTTGGGGGGCGGATCAGCCCCAGCATTTT.

This clonotype was picked up a small number of times. The gene calls are TRBV4-2 and TRBJ2-7; a possible D gene is TRBD2 (5 bases). This CDR3 comprises 14 residues. Germline CDR1 reads LGHNA; CDR2 reads YNFKEQ. The germline V and J ends were trimmed by 3 bases and 7 bases, with 16 bases remaining between them. DNA of the CDR3: TGTGCCAGCAGCCAGGTGGCGGGTTCGGGAGAGCAGTACTTC. Its protein is CASSQVAGSGEQYF.

The chain couples TRBV10-3 to TRBJ1-1; TRBD1 might be the D (6 bases). The CDR3 totals 14 residues. Germline assignment: CDR1 ENHRY and CDR2 SYGVKD. V shed 6 bases and J shed 1 base, with 12 bases lying between them. CDR3 residues: CAISPPGENTEAFF. The CDR3 coding sequence is TGTGCCATCAGCCCCCCAGGGGAGAACACTGAAGCTTTCTTT.

This sequence joins TRBV27 and TRBJ2-7; D gene unclear. Between the trimmed V and J ends, which lost 2 bases and 3 bases, there was a span of 11 bases. There are 14 residues in the CDR3. Per the germline V gene, CDR1 is MNHEY and CDR2 is SMNVEV (reference sequence). CDR3 nucleotides: TGTGCCAGCAGTTTAGGTCCCGGGCTCTACGAGCAGTACTTC. Translation gives CASSLGPGLYEQYF.

The rearrangement joins TRBV25-1 to TRBJ2-1; 11 positions agree with TRBD2. Germline CDR1 is MGHDK and CDR2 is SYGVNS. The length of the CDR3 is 16 residues. Trimming took 1 base from V and 4 from J; bases not matched to a gene: 3. The DNA for the CDR3 is TGTGCCAGCAGTGAATTCGGACTAGCGGGTTACAATGAGCAGTTCTTC. Protein: CASSEFGLAGYNEQFF.

With regard to this clonotype: A much larger clone is a single base away; this may be a read error. This chain uses TRBV2 with TRBJ1-1, with TRBD1 as a possible D gene (5 bases). The CDR3 covers 12 residues. Germline values: CDR1 SNHLY, CDR2 FYNNEI. V lost 8 bases and J 6 bases, leaving 13 bases between the germline ends. The CDR3: CASGPRQSEAFF. CDR3 DNA sequence: TGTGCCAGCGGTCCACGACAGTCTGAAGCTTTCTTT.

Worth noting for this clonotype: A much larger clone is a single base away; this may be a read error. The V call is TRBV24-1, the J call TRBJ1-5; 9 bases are shared with TRBD1. V shed 6 bases, J shed 6 bases, and the junction held 14 bases outside the gene matches. The CDR3 spans 17 residues. The germline V gene encodes CDR1 KGHDR and CDR2 SFDVKD. DNA of the CDR3: TGTGCCACCAGTAAGTCCGGACAGGGGATCTTGTCTCAGCCCCAGCATTTT. It translates to CATSKSGQGILSQPQHF.

For this clonotype: This may be a read error, as it is one base from a much larger clone. The V call is TRBV28, the J call TRBJ2-3; D gene ambiguous. The CDR3 covers 17 residues. Per germline, CDR1 MDHEN and CDR2 SYDVKM. Trimming stripped 1 base from V and 4 bases from J, with 18 bases between. The CDR3 spells CASSLFSVTRFADTQYF. The CDR3 DNA reads TGTGCCAGCAGTTTATTTTCGGTGACACGGTTCGCAGATACGCAGTATTTT.

Here the CDR3 DNA reads TGTGCCAGCATCATCACATACAATGAGCAGTTCTTC. As protein: CASIITYNEQFF. This chain uses TRBV2 with TRBJ2-1; D call uncertain. The CDR3 contains 12 residues. Deletions cut 7 bases from V and 4 bases from J, with 8 bases between. CDR1 and CDR2 (germline): SNHLY, FYNNEI.

At least ten counts were recorded for this clonotype. The chain joins TRBV28 to TRBJ1-5, with TRBD1 as a possible D gene (6 bases). CDR3 size: 15 residues. The V end lost 4 bases, the J end lost 1 base, and 11 bases lay between the germline ends. The germline CDR1 and CDR2 sequences are MDHEN and SYDVKM. The CDR3 region has the DNA TGTGCCAGCAGTTCTGGACAGTGGAGCAATCAGCCCCAGCATTTT. Residues: CASSSGQWSNQPQHF.